A single sample is the source of the 27 T cell receptor beta chains below, sequenced in a study of blood T cell repertoires in COVID-19. Sequencing was performed with immunoSEQ multiplex PCR; in TCRdb, only in-frame clones are kept and a portion is missing. The data hold over 85,000 clones, with roughly 89% observed a single time. Sequencing was performed on peripheral blood. These receptors originate from a woman in her forties or fifties with COVID-19, enrolled during active disease.

The V call is TRBV6-2 or TRBV6-3, the J call TRBJ1-5; a possible D gene is TRBD1 (6 bases). V lost 4 bases and J 6 bases, leaving 28 bases between the germline ends. Germline CDR1 reads MNHEY; CDR2 reads SVGEGT. CDR3 length: 19 residues. CDR3: CASSFSSGQPHPRVQPQHF. The CDR3 nucleotides are TGTGCCAGCAGTTTTTCCTCGGGACAACCTCACCCGAGAGTTCAGCCCCAGCATTTT.

Here the CDR3 DNA reads TGTGCCAGCAGCTCCCCTAACAGGGGCGCTGAAGCTTTCTTT. Its translation: CASSSPNRGAEAFF. The chain carries TRBV7-8 and TRBJ1-1, with TRBD1 identical over 7 bases. This CDR3 has 14 amino acids. CDR1 is SGHVS and CDR2 is FQNEAQ in the germline V gene. The ends lost 4 bases at V and 6 bases at J; junction bases unmatched: 8.

The J gene is TRBJ1-1, the V gene TRBV5-1; 10 positions agree with TRBD1. The CDR3 is made up of 13 amino acids. Per germline, CDR1 SGHRS and CDR2 YFSETQ. V shed 2 bases and J 9 bases; nucleotides not matched to a gene: 4. CDR3 residues: CASSLEDRGKAFF. CDR3 nucleotides: TGCGCCAGCAGCTTAGAGGACAGGGGGAAAGCTTTCTTT.

V usage is TRBV2 and J usage is TRBJ2-2; no clear D gene. Germline assignment: CDR1 SNHLY and CDR2 FYNNEI. The CDR3 is 11 amino acids. V lost 5 bases and J 8 bases, leaving 6 bases between the germline ends. For the CDR3, the DNA is TGTGCCAGCAGTCAGGCAGGGGAGCTGTTTTTT. As protein: CASSQAGELFF.

V is TRBV28 and J is TRBJ1-5; D is possibly TRBD1 (6 bases). Deletions cut 4 bases from V and 4 bases from J, with 14 bases between. Germline-derived CDR1 and CDR2 are MDHEN and SYDVKM. The CDR3 sequence is 15 residues long. The DNA of the CDR3 is TGTGCCAGCAGTTCTCAGGGGTTTTATAATCAGCCCCAGCATTTT. Translated, it gives CASSSQGFYNQPQHF.

The chain employs TRBV7-9 and TRBJ2-7, with 9 bases aligning to TRBD2. CDR3 length: 15 residues. V lost 7 bases to trimming and J lost 2 bases; unmatched junction nucleotides: 9. From germline, CDR1 is SEHNR and CDR2 FQNEAQ (reference sequence). CDR3 sequence reads: CASTSSSGTTYEQYF. In DNA form, the CDR3 reads TGTGCCAGCACCTCATCTAGCGGGACTACCTACGAGCAGTACTTC.

The V gene is TRBV2, the J gene TRBJ2-6; 7 bases map to TRBD2. Trimming took 7 bases from V and 0 from J; bases not matched to a gene: 9. The CDR3 is 17 amino acids. The V gene's germline CDR1 is SNHLY and CDR2 FYNNEI. CDR3 DNA sequence: TGTGCCAGCAAAACGGGAGCGGGGAGCTCTGGGGCCAACGTCCTGACTTTC. Translating gives CASKTGAGSSGANVLTF.

The genes are TRBV5-6 and TRBJ1-3; no clear D. The CDR3 extends over 15 amino acids. Trimming cost V 3 bases and J 0 bases, with 10 bases left between them. CDR1 SGHDT and CDR2 YYEEEE come from the germline V gene. The CDR3 DNA is TGTGCCAGCAGCTCACCTGAGTTCTCTGGAAACACCATATATTTT. This sequence encodes CASSSPEFSGNTIYF.

The V gene is TRBV12-3 or TRBV12-4, the J gene TRBJ1-5; 8 bases align to TRBD1. This CDR3 is built from 12 residues. In nucleotides, the CDR3 is TGTGCGACTGGGCAGGGGGCTCTGCCCCAGCATTTT. Residues: CATGQGALPQHF.

The CDR3 DNA is TGTGCCAGCAGCACCCCAAGGACAGGCCCTGAAGCTTTCTTT. This translates into CASSTPRTGPEAFF. The chain carries TRBV11-3 and TRBJ1-1, with 7 bases aligning to TRBD1. The CDR3 extends over 14 amino acids. Germline V gives CDR1 SGHNT, CDR2 YENEEA. V dropped 5 bases and J dropped 6; count of bases not matched to a gene: 9.

The chain recombines TRBV11-1 with TRBJ2-1; D not resolved. Germline CDR1 reads SGHAT; CDR2 reads FQDESV (reference sequence). The CDR3 loop spans 13 amino acids. Trimming shortened V by 8 bases and J by 6 bases, and 14 bases separated the two germline ends. The CDR3 here is CASLETRGNEQFF. CDR3 sequence (DNA): TGTGCCAGCTTAGAGACCCGCGGCAATGAGCAGTTCTTC.

V is TRBV4-2 and J is TRBJ1-5, with D unclear. Trimming removed 0 bases from V and 3 bases from J, with 6 bases in between. The CDR3 consists of 14 residues. Germline V gene sequence: CDR1 LGHNA, CDR2 YNFKEQ. Here the CDR3 reads CASSQDLLNQPQHF. As DNA, the CDR3 is TGTGCCAGCAGCCAAGATCTTCTCAATCAGCCCCAGCATTTT.

The rearrangement uses TRBV29-1 and TRBJ1-1; the D is unclear. V was trimmed by 5 bases and J by 1 base, leaving 11 bases between them. CDR1 is SQVTM and CDR2 is ANQGSEA in the germline V gene. The length of the CDR3 is 13 residues. The DNA for the CDR3 is TGCAGCGTTCTCAGTGGCAGGAACACTGAAGCTTTCTTT. As protein: CSVLSGRNTEAFF.

The rearrangement joins TRBV6-1 to TRBJ1-2; 7 bases map to TRBD1. CDR1 and CDR2 (germline): MNHNS, SASEGT. Germline trimming cut 2 bases from V and 3 bases from J; bases unmatched to any gene: 3. The CDR3 is made up of 14 amino acids. The CDR3 DNA is TGTGCCAGCAGTGAAAGTGGACAGGACTATGGCTACACCTTC. This codes for CASSESGQDYGYTF.

V is TRBV19 and J is TRBJ2-3; 9 bases match TRBD2. The V segment lost 7 bases and the J segment 1 base; nucleotides outside the gene matches: 18. The CDR3 has 19 amino acids. Germline loops: CDR1 LNHDA, CDR2 SQIVND (reference sequence). The CDR3 reads CASTPSGRTLAGGTDTQYF. CDR3 DNA: TGTGCCAGTACTCCTAGTGGCAGAACCTTAGCGGGGGGCACAGATACGCAGTATTTT.

The chain is built from TRBV11-2 and TRBJ1-3; D gene unclear. Germline V gene lookup returns CDR1 SGHAT and CDR2 FQNNGV. The V and J ends lost 4 bases and 0 bases respectively, with 10 bases between them. The CDR3 runs to 15 residues. CDR3 in DNA: TGTGCCAGCAGCTCAGGTCAATACTCTGGAAACACCATATATTTT. Encoded protein: CASSSGQYSGNTIYF.

The chain couples TRBV7-3 to TRBJ2-2; TRBD2 agrees at 9 bases. The germline CDR1 and CDR2 sequences are SGHTA and FQGTGA. The CDR3 totals 15 residues. The V and J ends lost 2 bases and 6 bases, in that order; junction bases with no gene match: 4. CDR3: CASSLLAGIAGELFF. The CDR3, as DNA: TGTGCCAGCAGCTTACTAGCGGGGATCGCCGGGGAGCTGTTTTTT.

The chain recombines TRBV5-4 with TRBJ2-4; 13 nucleotides agree with TRBD2. Germline V gives CDR1 SGHNT, CDR2 YYREEE (reference sequence). The V and J ends lost 3 bases and 0 bases, in that order; junction bases with no gene match: 12. The CDR3 is 20 amino acids. CDR3 sequence (DNA): TGTGCCAGCAGCTCTAAGCATGGACTAGCGGGGGCCCTAGCCAAAAACATTCAGTACTTC. Residues: CASSSKHGLAGALAKNIQYF.

DNA of the CDR3: TGCACCAGCAGCCACTTATTTAGGAGAGGGTCCACTTCCCCGTCCTACGAGCAGTACGTC. Encoded protein: CTSSHLFRRGSTSPSYEQYV. This rearrangement joins TRBV1 to TRBJ2-7; the table gives TRBD2 as D, unverified against the DNA. TRBV1 is labeled a pseudogene. This CDR3 comprises 20 residues.

This chain links TRBV24-1 with TRBJ1-2, with D possibly being TRBD1 (5 bases). CDR1 KGHDR and CDR2 SFDVKD come from the germline V gene. Trimming took 4 bases from V and 4 from J, leaving 12 bases between them. The CDR3 is made up of 14 amino acids. The CDR3 coding sequence is TGTGCCACCAGTGACCGCACAGGCGGCTATGGCTACACCTTC. It specifies CATSDRTGGYGYTF.

J is TRBJ1-3 and V is TRBV7-8, with D perhaps matching TRBD1 (6 bases). Per the germline V gene, CDR1 is SGHVS and CDR2 is FQNEAQ. CDR3 length: 14 residues. The V gene lost 1 base and the J gene lost 4 bases, with 8 bases spanning the gap. The CDR3 loop reads CASSLVTGGNTIYF. CDR3 nucleotides: TGTGCCAGCAGCTTAGTTACAGGGGGAAACACCATATATTTT.

The chain employs TRBV6-5 and TRBJ1-4; perhaps TRBD1 as D (5 bases). Germline V lookup: CDR1 MNHEY, CDR2 SVGAGI. The CDR3 consists of 14 residues. Trimming cost V 0 bases and J 11 bases, with 13 bases left between them. CDR3 DNA: TGTGCCAGCAGTTACTCGGCCCAGGGTGGGAAACTGTTTTTT. Residues: CASSYSAQGGKLFF.

The chain links TRBV27 to TRBJ1-2; 7 bases align to TRBD1. The V gene end was trimmed by 5 bases and the J gene end by 2 bases; junction bases not matched to a gene: 8. Germline assignment: CDR1 MNHEY and CDR2 SMNVEV (reference sequence). CDR3 size: 15 residues. CDR3 DNA: TGTGCCAGCAGTCCGATCGGACAGGCCAACTATGGCTACACCTTC. This gives the protein CASSPIGQANYGYTF.

V gene TRBV13 combines with J gene TRBJ1-4; D is ambiguous. The CDR3 is 14 amino acids. Trimming removed 2 bases from V and 6 bases from J, with 10 bases in between. Germline assignment: CDR1 PRHDT and CDR2 FYEKMQ (reference sequence). The CDR3 protein is CASSLRGYDEKLFF. CDR3 coding DNA: TGTGCCAGCAGCTTAAGAGGGTACGATGAAAAACTGTTTTTT.

The V gene is TRBV7-3, the J gene TRBJ1-2; no firm D call. Per the germline V gene, CDR1 is SGHTA and CDR2 is FQGTGA. Trimming stripped 2 bases from V and 8 bases from J, with 15 bases between. The CDR3 has 14 amino acids. Written as DNA, the CDR3 is TGTGCCAGCAGCTTAGGCCCGGGCTCGGGGGGCTACACCTTC. It codes for CASSLGPGSGGYTF. The entire variable domain, with the rest obtained from reference TRBV7-3 and TRBJ1-2, is as follows: GAGVSQTPSNKVTEKGKYVELRCDPISGHTALYWYRQSLGQGPEFLIYFQGTGAADDSGLPNDRFFAVRPEGSVSTLKIQRTERGDSAVYLCASSLGPGSGGYTFGSGTRLTVV.

This chain links TRBV7-8 with TRBJ2-7, with a weak D call TRBD2 (5 bases). The CDR3 extends over 12 amino acids. Trimming removed 5 bases at V and 7 bases at J, with 12 bases between. From germline, CDR1 is SGHVS and CDR2 FQNEAQ. CDR3 sequence reads: CASSPSGGEQYF. Here the CDR3 DNA reads TGTGCCAGCAGCCCCAGTGGAGGAGAGCAGTACTTC.

This chain uses TRBV14 with TRBJ1-5; tentatively, D is TRBD1 (6 bases). CDR3 size: 18 residues. CDR1 and CDR2 (germline): SGHDN, FVKESK. V was cut by 0 bases and J by 7 bases, with 22 bases left in between. The CDR3 here is CASSQDRLLRDIGQPQHF. The CDR3 DNA sequence: TGTGCCAGCAGCCAAGATAGATTATTGAGGGACATAGGCCAGCCCCAGCATTTT.